The sequence of this T cell receptor beta chain was determined in a study of blood T cell repertoires in COVID-19. Overall study: In each case, the material was cDNA or gDNA derived from T cells, B-cell-depleted T cells, or PBMCs.

Seattle patient enrollment occurred during active infection, with longitudinal follow-up thereafter. Source study methods: How many nucleated cells were present was estimated from reference gene primer amplification. The method was immunoSEQ multiplex PCR; TCRdb's version includes in-frame clones alone and lacks a portion of them. V and J calls and clone size are as listed in that table; D and trimming were resolved from the DNA. The data contain over 150,000 clones, 70% to 90% of them singletons. This TCR came from a woman older than 75 with COVID-19, enrolled during active disease. Sequencing used peripheral blood.

The CDR3 DNA reads as TGTGCCAGCTCACCACCCGGGGACAGTTCACATGGCTACACCTTC. This translates into CASSPPGDSSHGYTF. The J gene is TRBJ1-2, the V gene TRBV18; 7 bases align to TRBD1. This CDR3 has 15 amino acids. V trimming: 0 bases; J trimming: 6 bases; junction bases outside the gene matches: 7. The V gene's germline CDR1 is KGHSH and CDR2 LQKENI.